This TCR beta chain derives from a study of follicular helper T cells after annual influenza vaccination. Broader study findings: ICOS+CD38+ cTfh clonality tracked population frequency, and its change tracked circulating plasmablast change.

Of note for this clone: Its matching antigen is unknown.

Assay used: immunoSEQ multiplex PCR; TCRdb lists only in-frame clones, some missing. This sample has about 12,000 clones, with around 80% found just once. The time point here: 2015-2016 season, pre-vaccination. This receptor was taken from an adult who received the influenza vaccine. Sample: CXCR5+ CD38- circulating T follicular helper cells from blood, taken on the day of influenza vaccination. Stated subset: circulating Tfh, non-naive CD4+CXCR5+PD-1+ (ICOS+CD38+ or ICOS-CD38-).

For the CDR3, the DNA is TGTGCCAGTAGGGAGCCGGGTCAGCCCCAGCATTTT. It codes for CASREPGQPQHF. The V and J genes are TRBV19 and TRBJ1-5; D remains unclear. The V gene's germline CDR1 is LNHDA and CDR2 SQIVND (reference sequence). Trimming removed 6 bases at V and 6 bases at J, with 9 bases between. There are 12 residues in the CDR3.